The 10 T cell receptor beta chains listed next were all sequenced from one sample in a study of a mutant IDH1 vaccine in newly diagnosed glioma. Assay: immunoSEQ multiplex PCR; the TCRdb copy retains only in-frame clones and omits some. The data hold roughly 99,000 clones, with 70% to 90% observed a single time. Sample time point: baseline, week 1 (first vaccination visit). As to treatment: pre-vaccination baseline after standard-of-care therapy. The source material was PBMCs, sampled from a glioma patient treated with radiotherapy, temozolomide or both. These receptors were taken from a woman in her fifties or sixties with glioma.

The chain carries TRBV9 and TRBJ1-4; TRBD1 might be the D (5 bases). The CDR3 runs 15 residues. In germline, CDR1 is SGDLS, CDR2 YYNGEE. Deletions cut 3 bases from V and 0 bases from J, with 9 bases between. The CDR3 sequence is CASSEGPATNEKLFF. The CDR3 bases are TGTGCCAGCAGCGAGGGACCGGCAACTAATGAAAAACTGTTTTTT.

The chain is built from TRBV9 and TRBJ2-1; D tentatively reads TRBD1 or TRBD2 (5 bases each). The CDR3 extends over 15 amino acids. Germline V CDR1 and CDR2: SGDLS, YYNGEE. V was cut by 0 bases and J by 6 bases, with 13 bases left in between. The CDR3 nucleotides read TGTGCCAGCAGCGTAGGTGGGGGAGCTTTCAATGAGCAGTTCTTC. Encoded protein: CASSVGGGAFNEQFF.

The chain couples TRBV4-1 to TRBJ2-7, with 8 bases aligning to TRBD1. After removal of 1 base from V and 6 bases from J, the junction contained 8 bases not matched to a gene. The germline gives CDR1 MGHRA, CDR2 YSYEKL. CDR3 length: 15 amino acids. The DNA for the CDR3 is TGCGCCAGCAGCCAAGGACAGGACAGGGCGTCCGAGCAGTACTTC. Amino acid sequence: CASSQGQDRASEQYF.

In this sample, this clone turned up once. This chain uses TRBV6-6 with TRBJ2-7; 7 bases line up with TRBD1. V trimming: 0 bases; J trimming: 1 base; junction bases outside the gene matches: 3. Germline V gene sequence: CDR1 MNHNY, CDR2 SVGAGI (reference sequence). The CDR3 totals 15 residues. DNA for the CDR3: TGTGCCAGCAGTTACTCCGGGGACAGTTCCTACGAGCAGTACTTC. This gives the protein CASSYSGDSSYEQYF.

The CDR3 nucleotides are TGTGCCAGCAGGAGATCCGGGGAGCTGTTTTTT. Its translation: CASRRSGELFF. This chain connects TRBV6-5 to TRBJ2-2; D not certain. CDR3 length equals 11 residues. The V gene's germline CDR1 is MNHEY and CDR2 SVGAGI. The V gene lost 6 bases and the J gene lost 6 bases, with 5 bases spanning the gap.

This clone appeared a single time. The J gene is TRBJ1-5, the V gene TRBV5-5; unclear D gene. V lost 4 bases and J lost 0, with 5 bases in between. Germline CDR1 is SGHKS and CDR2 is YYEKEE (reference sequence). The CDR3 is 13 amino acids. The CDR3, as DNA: TGTGCCAGCAGCGCAGATAGCAATCAGCCCCAGCATTTT. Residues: CASSADSNQPQHF.

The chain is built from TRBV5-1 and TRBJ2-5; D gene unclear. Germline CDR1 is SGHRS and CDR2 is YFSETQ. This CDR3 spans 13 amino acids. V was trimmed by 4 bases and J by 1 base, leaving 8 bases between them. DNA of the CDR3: TGCGCCAGCAGCAAAGACACCCAAGAGACCCAGTACTTC. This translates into CASSKDTQETQYF.

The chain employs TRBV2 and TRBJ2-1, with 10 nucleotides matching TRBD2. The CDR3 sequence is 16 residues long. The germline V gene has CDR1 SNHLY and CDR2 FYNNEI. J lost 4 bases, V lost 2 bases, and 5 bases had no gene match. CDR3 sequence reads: CASSESPSGSYNEQFF. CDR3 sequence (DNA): TGTGCCAGCAGTGAATCCCCTAGCGGGAGTTACAATGAGCAGTTCTTC. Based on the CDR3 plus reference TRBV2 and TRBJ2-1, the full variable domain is EPEVTQTPSHQVTQMGQEVILRCVPISNHLYFYWYRQILGQKVEFLVSFYNNEISEKSEIFDDQFSVERPDGSNFTLKIRSTKLEDSAMYFCASSESPSGSYNEQFFGPGTRLTVL.

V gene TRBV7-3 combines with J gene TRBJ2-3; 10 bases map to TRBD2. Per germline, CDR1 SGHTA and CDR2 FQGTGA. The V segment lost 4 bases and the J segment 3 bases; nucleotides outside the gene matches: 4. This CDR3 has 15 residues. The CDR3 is CASSSGLAETDTQYF. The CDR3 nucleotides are TGTGCCAGCAGCTCCGGACTAGCGGAGACAGATACGCAGTATTTT.

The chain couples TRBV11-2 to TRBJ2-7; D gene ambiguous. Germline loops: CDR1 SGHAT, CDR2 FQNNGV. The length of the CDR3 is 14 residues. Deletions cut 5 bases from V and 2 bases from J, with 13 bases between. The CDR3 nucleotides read TGTGCCAGCAGCAACCGGGCCCTTACCTACGAGCAGTACTTC. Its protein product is CASSNRALTYEQYF.